The 24 T cell receptor beta chains below all came from one sample that was sequenced in a study of blood T cell repertoires in COVID-19. Profiled with immunoSEQ multiplex PCR; TCRdb holds only in-frame clones, not every one. The table includes more than 95,000 clones, 70% to 85% detected once. The material sequenced was peripheral blood. Receptors originate from a man between 45 and 60 years old with acute or convalescent COVID-19.

V gene TRBV9 combines with J gene TRBJ1-4; D unclear. The CDR3 is 15 amino acids. V was shortened by 0 bases and J by 0 bases, with 6 bases between the two germline ends. The germline CDR1 and CDR2 sequences are SGDLS and YYNGEE. The CDR3 sequence is CASSVGSATNEKLFF. The CDR3, as DNA: TGTGCCAGCAGCGTAGGGTCAGCAACTAATGAAAAACTGTTTTTT.

This clone was picked up a small number of times. The rearrangement joins TRBV4-1 to TRBJ2-7; 10 nucleotides match TRBD2. V shed 2 bases and J 2 bases; nucleotides not matched to a gene: 3. This CDR3 comprises 15 residues. CDR1 and CDR2 from the germline V gene are MGHRA and YSYEKL. CDR3 DNA sequence: TGCGCCAGCAGCCAAAATCTAGCGGGAGCCTACGAGCAGTACTTC. This sequence encodes CASSQNLAGAYEQYF.

The chain couples TRBV5-1 to TRBJ1-3; D might be TRBD1 (5 bases). Between the trimmed V and J ends, which lost 1 base and 1 base, there was a span of 9 bases. CDR3 length: 15 residues. CDR1 SGHRS and CDR2 YFSETQ come from the germline V gene. CDR3 loop: CASSLWQGSGNTIYF. The CDR3 nucleotides read TGCGCCAGCAGCTTGTGGCAGGGTTCTGGAAACACCATATATTTT.

The chain is built from TRBV27 and TRBJ1-3; no firm D call. The V gene lost 0 bases and the J gene lost 9 bases, with 9 bases spanning the gap. The CDR3 loop spans 13 amino acids. Germline CDR1 and CDR2: MNHEY and SMNVEV (reference sequence). The CDR3, as DNA: TGTGCCAGCAGTTTATCGAGGGAGACCACCATATATTTT. It translates to CASSLSRETTIYF.

This clone was picked up a small number of times. The chain uses TRBV10-1 and TRBJ1-2; D unresolved. V lost 0 bases, J lost 0 bases, and 11 bases lay in between. Germline V gives CDR1 WNHNN, CDR2 SYGVQD (reference sequence). The CDR3 length is 16 residues. The DNA for the CDR3 is TGCGCCAGCAGTGAGTCGGCCCTCCCCCCTAACTATGGCTACACCTTC. The encoded protein is CASSESALPPNYGYTF.

V gene TRBV2 combines with J gene TRBJ1-2, with TRBD1 matching over 8 bases. This CDR3 region has 14 residues. Trimming at V came to 6 bases and at J to 0 bases, leaving 3 bases not matched to a gene. Germline assignment: CDR1 SNHLY and CDR2 FYNNEI. The DNA for the CDR3 is TGTGCCAGCAGCGGGGACAGGACTAACTATGGCTACACCTTC. This encodes CASSGDRTNYGYTF.

The chain joins TRBV7-9 to TRBJ2-5; D is perhaps TRBD2 (6 bases). Deletions cut 4 bases from V and 1 base from J, with 16 bases between. The germline gives CDR1 SEHNR, CDR2 FQNEAQ (reference sequence). The CDR3 covers 16 residues. Written as DNA, the CDR3 is TGTGCCAGCAGCTCCAAGGGGACTCGAGGCCAAGAGACCCAGTACTTC. It yields the protein CASSSKGTRGQETQYF.

This clone was observed at least ten times. V gene TRBV19 combines with J gene TRBJ2-2; D is uncertain. Germline CDR1 LNHDA, CDR2 SQIVND (reference sequence). The CDR3 is made up of 14 amino acids. Trimming cost V 7 bases and J 2 bases, with 11 bases left between them. The CDR3 loop reads CASTPQRNTGELFF. The CDR3 nucleotides read TGTGCCAGTACGCCCCAGCGAAACACCGGGGAGCTGTTTTTT.

As to this clone: The sample carries other DNA sequences with the same CDR3. The chain uses TRBV29-1 and TRBJ2-1; 11 nucleotides match TRBD1. V lost 3 bases to trimming and J lost 8 bases; unmatched junction nucleotides: 0. The CDR3 loop spans 12 amino acids. Germline V gene data show CDR1 as SQVTM and CDR2 as ANQGSEA. The CDR3 reads CSVEGQGDEQFF. In nucleotides, the CDR3 is TGCAGCGTTGAGGGACAGGGGGATGAGCAGTTCTTC.

The V gene is TRBV9, the J gene TRBJ1-6; 9 bases line up with TRBD1. Germline CDR1 and CDR2: SGDLS and YYNGEE. The CDR3 has 16 amino acids. Germline trimming cut 3 bases from V and 9 bases from J; bases unmatched to any gene: 10. The CDR3 sequence: CASSAPPGQGGSPLHF. For the CDR3, the DNA is TGTGCCAGCAGCGCTCCACCGGGACAGGGTGGTTCACCCCTCCACTTT. Full variable domain (missing parts from reference TRBV9 and TRBJ1-6): DSGVTQTPKHLITATGQRVTLRCSPRSGDLSVYWYQQSLDQGLQFLIQYYNGEERAKGNILERFSAQQFPDLHSELNLSSLELGDSALYFCASSAPPGQGGSPLHFGNGTRLTVT.

This chain links TRBV28 with TRBJ2-5; possibly TRBD1 for D (6 bases). In germline, CDR1 is MDHEN, CDR2 SYDVKM. This CDR3 contains 15 residues. V was clipped by 7 bases and J by 4 bases, with 19 bases between them. The CDR3 coding sequence is TGTGCCAGCAATCCTCTCCAGGGGTTCGGAGAGACCCAGTACTTC. Translation gives CASNPLQGFGETQYF. The whole variable domain, remainder taken from reference TRBV28 and TRBJ2-5, is DVKVTQSSRYLVKRTGEKVFLECVQDMDHENMFWYRQDPGLGLRLIYFSYDVKMKEKGDIPEGYSVSREKKERFSLILESASTNQTSMYLCASNPLQGFGETQYFGPGTRLLVL.

This clone was counted only a few times. The V call is TRBV24-1, the J call TRBJ2-1; a possible D gene is TRBD1 (6 bases). Trimming shortened V by 3 bases and J by 0 bases, and 11 bases separated the two germline ends. The CDR3 loop spans 16 amino acids. Germline V gene data show CDR1 as KGHDR and CDR2 as SFDVKD. The CDR3 is CATSDHKDSSYNEQFF. In DNA, the CDR3 is TGTGCCACCAGTGATCATAAGGACAGCTCCTACAATGAGCAGTTCTTC.

The J gene is TRBJ2-1, the V gene TRBV5-4; D unclear. The CDR3 has 15 residues. Trimming took off 2 bases at V and 2 bases at J, with 11 bases between the two ends. Per germline, CDR1 SGHNT and CDR2 YYREEE (reference sequence). The CDR3 DNA reads as TGTGCCAGCAGCTTAAGTCCTACAGCCTACAATGAGCAGTTCTTC. Residues: CASSLSPTAYNEQFF.

This chain connects TRBV5-1 to TRBJ2-7, with 9 bases identical to TRBD2. V was pared by 2 bases and J by 3 bases, with 9 bases of the junction left unmatched. The V gene's germline CDR1 is SGHRS and CDR2 YFSETQ. This CDR3 is built from 16 residues. The CDR3 loop reads CASSFSGRSDYYEQYF. CDR3 nucleotides: TGCGCCAGCAGCTTTAGCGGGAGAAGCGACTACTACGAGCAGTACTTC. Using reference TRBV5-1 and TRBJ2-7 for the parts outside the CDR3, the full variable domain is KAGVTQTPRYLIKTRGQQVTLSCSPISGHRSVSWYQQTPGQGLQFLFEYFSETQRNKGNFPGRFSGRQFSNSRSEMNVSTLELGDSALYLCASSFSGRSDYYEQYFGPGTRLTVT.

The chain links TRBV9 to TRBJ1-6; 10 bases match TRBD1. The J segment lost 14 bases and the V segment lost 2 bases, leaving 22 bases of the junction unmatched. The CDR3 contains 19 residues. Germline assignment: CDR1 SGDLS and CDR2 YYNGEE. The CDR3 region has the DNA TGTGCCAGCAGCGTCGGGACAGGGGTTGGGTTCGCCCAGGGCATGACCCTCCACTTT. Its translation: CASSVGTGVGFAQGMTLHF.

The J gene is TRBJ2-1, the V gene TRBV7-8; 9 bases agree with TRBD2. Germline CDR1 reads SGHVS; CDR2 reads FQNEAQ. This CDR3 spans 19 amino acids. The V and J ends lost 5 bases and 2 bases, in that order; junction bases with no gene match: 16. CDR3 amino acids: CASSGRLAGSIVAYNEQFF. The CDR3 DNA follows: TGTGCCAGCAGCGGAAGGCTAGCGGGATCGATCGTGGCCTACAATGAGCAGTTCTTC. The full variable domain, in which reference TRBV7-8 and TRBJ2-1 provide the parts outside the CDR3, is GAGVSQSPRYKVAKRGQDVALRCDPISGHVSLFWYQQALGQGPEFLTYFQNEAQLDKSGLPSDRFFAERPEGSVSTLKIQRTQQEDSAVYLCASSGRLAGSIVAYNEQFFGPGTRLTVL.

The gene calls are TRBV7-6 and TRBJ2-5, with 12 bases identical to TRBD2. CDR3 size: 17 residues. CDR1 is SGHVS and CDR2 is FNYEAQ in the germline V gene. The ends lost 0 bases at V and 4 bases at J; junction bases unmatched: 6. Written as DNA, the CDR3 is TGTGCCAGCAGCTTAGCGGGACTAGCGGGCGTCGGAGAGACCCAGTACTTC. Translated, it gives CASSLAGLAGVGETQYF. Together with reference TRBV7-6 and TRBJ2-5, the CDR3 gives the full variable domain: GAGVSQSPRYKVTKRGQDVALRCDPISGHVSLYWYRQALGQGPEFLTYFNYEAQQDKSGLPNDRFSAERPEGSISTLTIQRTEQRDSAMYRCASSLAGLAGVGETQYFGPGTRLLVL.

The genes are TRBV7-3 and TRBJ2-1; 9 positions agree with TRBD2. The germline V gene encodes CDR1 SGHTA and CDR2 FQGTGA. This CDR3 contains 15 residues. Germline trimming cut 5 bases from V and 3 bases from J; bases unmatched to any gene: 5. CDR3 sequence reads: CASSERTSVYNEQFF. The CDR3 DNA sequence: TGTGCCAGCAGCGAACGGACTAGCGTCTACAATGAGCAGTTCTTC.

CDR3 bases: TGCGCCAGCAGCCAACCGGGACAGGGAGGGTTCTTGAACACTGAAGCTTTCTTT. Translating gives CASSQPGQGGFLNTEAFF. This chain connects TRBV4-1 to TRBJ1-1; 9 bases are shared with TRBD1. This CDR3 has 18 amino acids. Germline V gene sequence: CDR1 MGHRA, CDR2 YSYEKL. J was trimmed by 0 bases and V by 2 bases; bases with no gene match: 10.

This chain links TRBV7-3 with TRBJ2-3; D call uncertain. The CDR3 is 13 residues long. Trimming left V 5 bases short and J 2 bases short, with 8 bases between. From germline, CDR1 is SGHTA and CDR2 FQGTGA. CDR3 protein: CASSPFPTDTQYF. CDR3 in DNA: TGTGCCAGCAGCCCTTTTCCCACAGATACGCAGTATTTT.

This clone was seen a handful of times. V usage is TRBV29-1 and J usage is TRBJ2-7; 8 bases are shared with TRBD1. The CDR3 sequence is 13 residues long. The V gene's germline CDR1 is SQVTM and CDR2 ANQGSEA. V was clipped by 6 bases and J by 0 bases; unmatched bases: 4. CDR3 sequence (DNA): TGCAGCGTCTGGACAGGGAGCTCCTACGAGCAGTACTTC. Its translation: CSVWTGSSYEQYF.

Only one count was recorded for this clone. The V gene is TRBV13, the J gene TRBJ1-1; TRBD1 matches 8 bases. Germline V CDR1 and CDR2: PRHDT, FYEKMQ (reference sequence). This CDR3 contains 17 residues. The ends lost 5 bases at V and 1 base at J; junction bases unmatched: 12. CDR3 nucleotides: TGTGCCAGCAGCACCAGGGGGGACAGGAGGCCGAACACTGAAGCTTTCTTT. Translated: CASSTRGDRRPNTEAFF.

The rearrangement links TRBV10-3 to TRBJ1-2; 11 bases match TRBD1. V was pared by 5 bases and J by 3 bases, with 2 bases of the junction left unmatched. This CDR3 is 14 amino acids long. Germline CDR1 is ENHRY and CDR2 is SYGVKD. The chain's CDR3 is CAISPGQGDYGYTF. CDR3 bases: TGTGCCATCAGTCCGGGACAGGGGGACTATGGCTACACCTTC.

The gene calls are TRBV2 and TRBJ1-5; D remains unclear. The V end lost 5 bases, the J end lost 0 bases, and 14 bases lay between the germline ends. The CDR3 consists of 16 residues. CDR1 and CDR2 (germline): SNHLY, FYNNEI. The CDR3 DNA is TGTGCCAGCAGTTTAACCCAGCGCTATAGCAATCAGCCCCAGCATTTT. The encoded protein is CASSLTQRYSNQPQHF. The whole variable domain, filled in from reference TRBV2 and TRBJ1-5, reads EPEVTQTPSHQVTQMGQEVILRCVPISNHLYFYWYRQILGQKVEFLVSFYNNEISEKSEIFDDQFSVERPDGSNFTLKIRSTKLEDSAMYFCASSLTQRYSNQPQHFGDGTRLSIL.